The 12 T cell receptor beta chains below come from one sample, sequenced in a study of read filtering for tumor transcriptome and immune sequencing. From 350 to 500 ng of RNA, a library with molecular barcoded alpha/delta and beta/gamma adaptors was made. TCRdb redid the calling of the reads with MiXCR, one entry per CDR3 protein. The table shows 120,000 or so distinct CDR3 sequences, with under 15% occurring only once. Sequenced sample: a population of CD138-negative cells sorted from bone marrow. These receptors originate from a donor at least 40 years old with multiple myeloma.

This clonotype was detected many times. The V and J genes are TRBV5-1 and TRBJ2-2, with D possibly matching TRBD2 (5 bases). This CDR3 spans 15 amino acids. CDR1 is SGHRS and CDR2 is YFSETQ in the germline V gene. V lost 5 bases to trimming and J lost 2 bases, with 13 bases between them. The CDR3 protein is CASSFTGTNTGELFF. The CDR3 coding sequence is TGCGCCAGCAGTTTTACGGGAACCAACACCGGGGAGCTGTTTTTT.

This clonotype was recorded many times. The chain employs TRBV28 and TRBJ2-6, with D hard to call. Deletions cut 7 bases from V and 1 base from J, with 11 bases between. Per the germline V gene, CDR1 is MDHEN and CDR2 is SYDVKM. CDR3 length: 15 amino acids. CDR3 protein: CASTLTDSGANVLTF. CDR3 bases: TGTGCCAGCACGCTAACAGATTCTGGGGCCAACGTCCTGACTTTC.

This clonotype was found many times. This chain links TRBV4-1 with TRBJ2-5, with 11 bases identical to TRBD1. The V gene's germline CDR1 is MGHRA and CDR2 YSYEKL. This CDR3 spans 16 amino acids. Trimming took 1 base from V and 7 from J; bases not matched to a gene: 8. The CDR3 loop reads CASSQAGQGAEWTQYF. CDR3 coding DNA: TGCGCCAGCAGCCAAGCAGGACAGGGGGCAGAGTGGACCCAGTACTTC.

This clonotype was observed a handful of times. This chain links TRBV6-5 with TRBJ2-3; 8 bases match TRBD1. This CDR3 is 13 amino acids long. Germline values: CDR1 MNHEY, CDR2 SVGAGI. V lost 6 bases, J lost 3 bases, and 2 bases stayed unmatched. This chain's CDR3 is CASRDRATDTQYF. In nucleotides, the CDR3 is TGTGCCAGCAGGGACAGGGCTACAGATACGCAGTATTTT.

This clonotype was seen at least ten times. The CDR3 region has the DNA TGCGCCAGCAGGGGGACAGGGCAGTACAATGAGCAGTTCTTC. This gives the protein CASRGTGQYNEQFF. The J gene is TRBJ2-1, the V gene TRBV5-1; TRBD1 agrees at 9 bases. There are 14 residues in the CDR3. The trim removed 5 bases at V and 4 bases at J, leaving 4 bases unmatched. Germline V gene data show CDR1 as SGHRS and CDR2 as YFSETQ.

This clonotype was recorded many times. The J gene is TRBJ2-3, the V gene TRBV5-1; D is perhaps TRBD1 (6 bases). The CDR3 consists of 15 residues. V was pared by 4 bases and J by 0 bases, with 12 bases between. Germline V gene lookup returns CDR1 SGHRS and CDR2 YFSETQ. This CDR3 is CASSQGQPSTDTQYF. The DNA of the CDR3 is TGCGCCAGCAGCCAAGGACAGCCCAGCACAGATACGCAGTATTTT.

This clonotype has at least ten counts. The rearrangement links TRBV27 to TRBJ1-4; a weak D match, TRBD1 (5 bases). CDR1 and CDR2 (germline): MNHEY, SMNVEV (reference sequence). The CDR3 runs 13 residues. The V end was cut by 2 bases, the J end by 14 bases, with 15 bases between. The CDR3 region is CASSLDGSGRLFF. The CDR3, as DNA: TGTGCCAGCAGTTTAGACGGGTCAGGGCGGCTGTTTTTT.

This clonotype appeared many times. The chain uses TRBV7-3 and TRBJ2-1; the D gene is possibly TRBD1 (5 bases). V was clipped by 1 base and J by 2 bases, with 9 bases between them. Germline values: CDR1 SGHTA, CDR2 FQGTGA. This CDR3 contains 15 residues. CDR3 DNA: TGTGCCAGCAGCTTAAATAGGGGTGCCTACAATGAGCAGTTCTTC. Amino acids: CASSLNRGAYNEQFF.

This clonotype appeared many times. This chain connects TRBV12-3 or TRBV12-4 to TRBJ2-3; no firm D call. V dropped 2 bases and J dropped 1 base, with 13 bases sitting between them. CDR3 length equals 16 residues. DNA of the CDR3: TGTGCCAGCAGTTTACCAACCGTGGCAGGCACAGATACGCAGTATTTT. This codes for CASSLPTVAGTDTQYF.

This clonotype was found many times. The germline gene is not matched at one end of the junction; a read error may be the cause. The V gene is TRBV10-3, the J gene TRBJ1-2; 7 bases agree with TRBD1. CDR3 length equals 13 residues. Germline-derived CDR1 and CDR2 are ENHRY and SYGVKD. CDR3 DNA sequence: TGTGCCATCATTGAGCAGGGGGACTATGGCTACACCTTC. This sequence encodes CAIIEQGDYGYTF.

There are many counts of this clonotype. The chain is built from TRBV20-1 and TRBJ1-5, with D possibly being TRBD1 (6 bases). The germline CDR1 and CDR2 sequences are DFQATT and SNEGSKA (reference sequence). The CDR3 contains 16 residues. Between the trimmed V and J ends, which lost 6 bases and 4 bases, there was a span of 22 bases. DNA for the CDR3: TGCAGTGCGTCCTCGGGGGGCTCGTCTCGTAATCAGCCCCAGCATTTT. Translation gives CSASSGGSSRNQPQHF.

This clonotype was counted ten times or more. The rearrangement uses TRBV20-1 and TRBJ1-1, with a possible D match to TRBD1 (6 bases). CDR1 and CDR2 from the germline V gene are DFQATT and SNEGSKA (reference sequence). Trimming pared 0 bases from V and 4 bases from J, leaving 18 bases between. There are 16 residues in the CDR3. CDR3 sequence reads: CSARDSGAVRGTEAFF. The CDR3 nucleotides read TGCAGTGCTAGAGACTCAGGGGCAGTTAGAGGCACTGAAGCTTTCTTT.